The present T cell receptor beta chain was sequenced within a study of CD8 T cells in Susac syndrome. Study summary: Blood was drawn from Susac syndrome patients while they were therapy-naive, on corticosteroids, or on intravenous immunoglobulin alone.

About this clonotype itself: Antigen unknown.

The CDR3 loop spans 12 amino acids. V was clipped by 5 bases and J by 10 bases; unmatched bases: 6. Germline V gives CDR1 PRHDT, CDR2 FYEKMQ (reference sequence). After extraction with the RNeasy kit, about 0.45 to 1 ug of the RNA was reverse transcribed using random hexamers. Amplification of TCR beta CDR3 used immunoSEQ multiplex PCR across 54 Vbeta and 13 Jbeta. TCRdb re-called the immunoSEQ multiplex PCR reads with MiXCR, one entry per CDR3 protein. The table shows some 110,000 distinct CDR3 sequences, with roughly 94% occurring only once. CD8+ and CD4+ T cells from blood underwent TCR beta sequencing, which was carried out in a high-throughput format. Notes on the study in general: Clonal expansion involving Susac CD8+ cells peaked in TEMRA cells and active patients.

This TCR came from a human donor with Susac syndrome. Sequenced input: CD8+ T cells from PBMCs. The chain couples TRBV13 to TRBJ1-1; the match to TRBD1 covers 8 bases. The CDR3 here is CASSPGQGAAFF. In DNA, the CDR3 is TGTGCCAGCAGCCCTGGACAGGGAGCAGCTTTCTTT.